Listed below are T cell receptor beta chains from one sample, sequenced in a study of blood T cell repertoires in COVID-19. Using immunoSEQ multiplex PCR, the repertoire was profiled, and TCRdb retains in-frame clones only, with some absent. In the table there are about 190,000 clones, about 88% of which are singletons. The material sequenced was peripheral blood. These receptor sequences come from a young man with acute or convalescent COVID-19. The CDR3 runs from the conserved cysteine through the conserved F or W. A D gene is named only where the DNA matches it firmly. Clone size appears in some rows only: once, few, many, or a class for an expanded clone.

d_gene	v_gene	j_gene	abundance	CDR3nt	CDR3aa
TRBD1	TRBV30	TRBJ1-1	.	TGTGCCTGGTCCAAAGGGATCGACAGGGTAAGGACTGAAGCTTTCTTT	CAWSKGIDRVRTEAFF
.	TRBV6-5	TRBJ1-3	.	TGTGCCAGCAGTTACGGAGTAGCTGGAAACACCATATATTTT	CASSYGVAGNTIYF
.	TRBV30	TRBJ1-2	few	TGTGCCTGGAGTCTCGGGATCAACTATGGCTACACCTTC	CAWSLGINYGYTF
.	TRBV4-2	TRBJ1-6	few	TGTGCCAGCAGCCATGATCGGTCACCCCTCCACTTT	CASSHDRSPLHF
.	TRBV2	TRBJ1-2	.	TGTGCCAGCAGACAGGAGAACTATGGCTACACCTTC	CASRQENYGYTF
TRBD2	TRBV4-1	TRBJ2-5	.	TGCGCCAGCAGCTCGAGACTAGCGGGGATGGGATGGGAGACCCAGTACTTC	CASSSRLAGMGWETQYF
.	TRBV4-2	TRBJ1-2	.	TGTGCCAGCAGCCAAGAGGGGCGGCCTACCAACTATGGCTACACCTTC	CASSQEGRPTNYGYTF
TRBD2	TRBV10-2	TRBJ2-1	.	TGCGCCAGCAGTCTAGCGGGAGAAAATGAGCAGTTCTTC	CASSLAGENEQFF
.	TRBV2	TRBJ2-2	.	TGTGCCAGCAGGTCGGGTACCGCCGGGGAGCTGTTTTTT	CASRSGTAGELFF
TRBD1	TRBV5-1	TRBJ2-7	.	TGCGCCAGCAGCTTGGCCGGGACAGGGGGATACGAGCAGTACTTC	CASSLAGTGGYEQYF
TRBD1	TRBV9	TRBJ1-1	.	TGTGCCAGCAGCGTAGTCGACAGGGCGGTCACTGAAGCTTTCTTT	CASSVVDRAVTEAFF
.	TRBV29-1	TRBJ1-2	once	TGCAGCGTTGAACAGGGGACCGCCTATGGCTACACCTTC	CSVEQGTAYGYTF
.	TRBV5-1	TRBJ1-2	.	TGCGCCAGCAGCTTGGAAAGGACAGCTAACTATGGCTACACCTTC	CASSLERTANYGYTF
.	TRBV11-3	TRBJ2-1	.	TGTGCCAGCAGCTTAGATGGGGCGAGGAGTGAGCAGTTCTTC	CASSLDGARSEQFF
.	TRBV3-1/TRBV3-2	TRBJ1-1	.	TGTGCCAGCAGCCAAGAAGGTAGGGGCACTGAAGCTTTCTTT	CASSQEGRGTEAFF
TRBD1	TRBV5-5	TRBJ1-2	.	TGTGCCAGCAGCTTGGCAGGGGGACCCTATGGCTACACCTTC	CASSLAGGPYGYTF
.	TRBV10-1	TRBJ2-7	.	TGCGCCAGCAGTGAGTCTCTAGGCGGCATATACGAGCAGTACTTC	CASSESLGGIYEQYF
.	TRBV21-1	TRBJ2-3	.	TGTGCCAGCACCCGAGGTTTACCGCAGTATTTT	CASTRGLPQYF
TRBD2	TRBV2	TRBJ2-7	.	TGTGCCATCCCCGGGAGGGCGCGGTACGAGCAGTACTTC	CAIPGRARYEQYF
TRBD2	TRBV5-6	TRBJ2-3	.	TGTGCCAGCAGCTTGGTGTTTAGTCGAGGCGGGGGGACAGATACGCAGTATTTT	CASSLVFSRGGGTDTQYF
.	TRBV5-1	TRBJ1-3	.	TGCGCCAGCAGCACAACAGGCGGTGGAAACACCATATATTTT	CASSTTGGGNTIYF
.	TRBV7-9	TRBJ2-5	.	TGTGCCAGCAGCACATCGACTGCGCCCGGGGAGACCCAGTACTTC	CASSTSTAPGETQYF
TRBD1	TRBV28	TRBJ1-1	.	TGTGCCAGCAGCCCGACAGGGTTGGTCACTGAAGCTTTCTTT	CASSPTGLVTEAFF
TRBD2	TRBV11-2	TRBJ2-3	.	TGTGCCAGCAGCTATAGCGGGGTATCCACAGATACGCAGTATTTT	CASSYSGVSTDTQYF
TRBD2	TRBV6-5	TRBJ2-1	.	TGTGCCAGCAGGTTACCGGGGGGGCTCGGGGATGAGCAGTTCTTC	CASRLPGGLGDEQFF
.	TRBV3-1/TRBV3-2	TRBJ1-5	.	TGTGCCAGCAGCCAGGGAACAGCGGTACATCAGCCCCAGCATTTT	CASSQGTAVHQPQHF
TRBD1	TRBV28	TRBJ2-7	.	TGTGCCAGCAGGAGACAGGGTGGCTACGAGCAGTACTTC	CASRRQGGYEQYF
TRBD2	TRBV7-6	TRBJ2-3	.	TGTGCCAGCAGCTTAGAGCTAGCGGGGGGTACCACAGATACGCAGTATTTT	CASSLELAGGTTDTQYF
TRBD1	TRBV6-2/TRBV6-3	TRBJ1-2	.	TGTGCCAGCAGTTCATTTTTGGGACAGGGGAGCTACACCTTC	CASSSFLGQGSYTF
TRBD1	TRBV14	TRBJ2-1	.	TGTGCCAGCAGCCCAGGGACAGTCTACAATGAGCAGTTCTTC	CASSPGTVYNEQFF